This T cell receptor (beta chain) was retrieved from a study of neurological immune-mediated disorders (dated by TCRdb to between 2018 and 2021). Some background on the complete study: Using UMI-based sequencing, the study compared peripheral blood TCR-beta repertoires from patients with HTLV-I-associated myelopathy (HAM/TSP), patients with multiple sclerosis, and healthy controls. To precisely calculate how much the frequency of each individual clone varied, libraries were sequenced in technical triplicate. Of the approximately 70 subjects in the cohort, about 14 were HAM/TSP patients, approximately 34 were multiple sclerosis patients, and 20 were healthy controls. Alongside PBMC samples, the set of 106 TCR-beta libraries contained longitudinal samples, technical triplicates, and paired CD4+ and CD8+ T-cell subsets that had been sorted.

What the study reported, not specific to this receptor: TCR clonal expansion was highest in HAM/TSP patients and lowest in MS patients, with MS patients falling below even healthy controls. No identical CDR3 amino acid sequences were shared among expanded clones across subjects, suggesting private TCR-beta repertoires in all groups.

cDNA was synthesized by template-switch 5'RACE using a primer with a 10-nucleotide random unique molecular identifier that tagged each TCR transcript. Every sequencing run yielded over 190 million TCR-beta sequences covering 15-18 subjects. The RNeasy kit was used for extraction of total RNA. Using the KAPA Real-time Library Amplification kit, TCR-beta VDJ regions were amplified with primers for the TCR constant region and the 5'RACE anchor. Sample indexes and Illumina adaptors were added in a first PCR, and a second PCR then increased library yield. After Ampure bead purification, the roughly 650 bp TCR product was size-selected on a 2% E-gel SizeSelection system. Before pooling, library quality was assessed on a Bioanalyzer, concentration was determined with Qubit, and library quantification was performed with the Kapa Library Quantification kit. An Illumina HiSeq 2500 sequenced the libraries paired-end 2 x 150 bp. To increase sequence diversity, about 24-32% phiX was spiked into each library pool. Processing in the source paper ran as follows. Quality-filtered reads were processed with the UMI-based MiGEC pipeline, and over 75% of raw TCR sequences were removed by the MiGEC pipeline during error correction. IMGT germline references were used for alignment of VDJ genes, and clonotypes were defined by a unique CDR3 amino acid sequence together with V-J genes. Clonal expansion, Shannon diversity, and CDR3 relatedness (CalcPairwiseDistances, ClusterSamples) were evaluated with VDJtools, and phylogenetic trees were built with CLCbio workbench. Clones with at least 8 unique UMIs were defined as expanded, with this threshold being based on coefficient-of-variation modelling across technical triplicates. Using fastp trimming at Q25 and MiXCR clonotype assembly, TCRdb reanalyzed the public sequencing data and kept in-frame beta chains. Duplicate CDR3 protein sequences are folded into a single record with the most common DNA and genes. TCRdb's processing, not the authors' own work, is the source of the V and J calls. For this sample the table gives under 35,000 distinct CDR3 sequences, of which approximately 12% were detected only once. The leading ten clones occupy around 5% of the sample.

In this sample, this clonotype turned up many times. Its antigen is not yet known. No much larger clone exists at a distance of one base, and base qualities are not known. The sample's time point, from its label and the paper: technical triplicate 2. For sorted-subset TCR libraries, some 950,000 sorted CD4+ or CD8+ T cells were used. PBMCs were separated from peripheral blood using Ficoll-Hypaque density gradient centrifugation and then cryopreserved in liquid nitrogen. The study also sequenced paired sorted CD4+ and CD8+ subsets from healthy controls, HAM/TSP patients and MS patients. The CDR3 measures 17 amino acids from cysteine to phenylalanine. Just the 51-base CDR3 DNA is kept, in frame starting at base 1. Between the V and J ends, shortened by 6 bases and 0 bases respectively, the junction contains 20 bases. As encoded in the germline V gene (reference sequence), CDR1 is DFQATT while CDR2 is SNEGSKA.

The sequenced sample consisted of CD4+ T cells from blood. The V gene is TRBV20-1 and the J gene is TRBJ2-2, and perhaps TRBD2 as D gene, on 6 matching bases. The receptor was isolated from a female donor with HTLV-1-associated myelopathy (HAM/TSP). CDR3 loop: CSAKLSRDWANTGELFF. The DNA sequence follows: TGCAGTGCCAAACTATCCCGGGACTGGGCGAACACCGGGGAGCTGTTTTTT.